A single T cell receptor (beta chain) is shown here with its context. Its matching antigen is unknown. The sample originates from a study of response to subunit inactivated influenza vaccine. Findings and limits, study-wide: Every seasonal influenza vaccination brings in few new T cells, the authors suggested.

CDR3 size: 15 residues. The germline gives CDR1 MGHRA, CDR2 YSYEKL. Trimming stripped 1 base from V and 6 bases from J, with 13 bases between. TCRdb redid the calling of the RT-PCR reads with MiXCR, one entry per CDR3 protein. The sample lists under 950,000 distinct CDR3 sequences, roughly 20% occurring once. This chain joins TRBV4-1 and TRBJ1-5; D is ambiguous. Sequencing used PBMCs from blood, obtained roughly 5 days after vaccination. The sequence was obtained from a middle-aged man who received an inactivated influenza vaccine. The CDR3 sequence: CASSQVAGTGQPQHF. CDR3 nucleotide sequence: TGCGCCAGCAGCCAAGTGGCAGGCACGGGTCAGCCCCAGCATTTT.